Each of the 19 T cell receptor beta chains below was sequenced from the same sample in a study of shared clonotypes between healthy human individuals. Clones were read by immunoSEQ multiplex PCR, and TCRdb kept only the in-frame ones, dropping some. Of millions of clones in the sample, 93% were seen once. The sample taken for sequencing was naive CD4+ T cells from PBMCs. Subset of the sample: CD45RA+ positively selected. The receptors were sampled from a young man in good health. Some clones in this sample may be carry-over from other donors' samples.

V is TRBV6-5 and J is TRBJ2-3; 7 bases line up with TRBD2. The V gene's germline CDR1 is MNHEY and CDR2 SVGAGI. V trimming: 5 bases; J trimming: 8 bases; junction bases outside the gene matches: 10. The CDR3 has 14 residues. CDR3 protein: CASSEGPTGGTQYF. CDR3 in DNA: TGTGCCAGCAGTGAGGGCCCCACGGGGGGTACGCAGTATTTT.

The chain uses TRBV19 and TRBJ1-1; tentative D call: TRBD1 (5 bases). V was cut by 6 bases and J by 3 bases, with 20 bases left in between. Germline V gene lookup returns CDR1 LNHDA and CDR2 SQIVND (reference sequence). This CDR3 has 16 amino acids. DNA for the CDR3: TGTGCCAGTAGCACCCCCCGGGGGAAGCGGTACACTGAAGCTTTCTTT. It is translated as CASSTPRGKRYTEAFF.

The chain joins TRBV11-3 to TRBJ2-4; D possibly corresponds to TRBD1 (6 bases). Germline V CDR1 and CDR2: SGHNT, YENEEA. CDR3 length: 19 amino acids. Trimming pared 0 bases from V and 6 bases from J, leaving 24 bases between. CDR3 protein: CASSLDLMLTGKWGNIQYF. The CDR3 bases are TGTGCCAGCAGCTTAGACTTGATGCTAACAGGGAAATGGGGAAACATTCAGTACTTC. Using reference TRBV11-3 and TRBJ2-4 for the parts outside the CDR3, the full variable domain is EAGVVQSPRYKIIEKKQPVAFWCNPISGHNTLYWYLQNLGQGPELLIRYENEEAVDDSQLPKDRFSAERLKGVDSTLKIQPAELGDSAVYLCASSLDLMLTGKWGNIQYFGAGTRLSVL.

V gene TRBV18 combines with J gene TRBJ1-1; the D is unclear. Germline loops: CDR1 KGHSH, CDR2 LQKENI. Trimming took 3 bases from V and 1 from J, leaving 15 bases between them. The length of the CDR3 is 16 residues. CDR3 nucleotides: TGTGCCAGCTCACCGAGTAGTATGGGCTGGAACACTGAAGCTTTCTTT. Amino acid sequence: CASSPSSMGWNTEAFF.

The DNA of the CDR3 is TGTGGAAGCCGAATTCGGGGTGAGCAGTTCTTC. Its protein product is CGSRIRGEQFF. The rearrangement uses TRBV2 and TRBJ2-1; D is perhaps TRBD2 (5 bases). CDR3 length: 11 amino acids. CDR1 is SNHLY, CDR2 FYNNEI, per germline.

The genes are TRBV5-6 and TRBJ2-2, with no clear D. The germline V gene encodes CDR1 SGHDT and CDR2 YYEEEE. The CDR3 contains 16 residues. V shed 0 bases and J shed 6 bases, with 15 bases lying between them. The CDR3 here is CASSLEALGGAGELFF. The CDR3 DNA follows: TGTGCCAGCAGCTTGGAAGCGCTGGGTGGAGCCGGGGAGCTGTTTTTT.

The chain links TRBV2 to TRBJ1-5; possible D gene TRBD1, 5 bases. The CDR3 length is 17 residues. From germline, CDR1 is SNHLY and CDR2 FYNNEI. The V end was cut by 4 bases, the J end by 2 bases, with 18 bases between. The CDR3, as DNA: TGTGCCAGCAGTGCGGGGCCAGGGCGAGTGGGCAATCAGCCCCAGCATTTT. It is translated as CASSAGPGRVGNQPQHF.

Turning to this clone: Other nucleotide sequences from this sample produce the same CDR3. This sequence joins TRBV28 and TRBJ1-1, with D maybe TRBD1 (6 bases). Germline V gene lookup returns CDR1 MDHEN and CDR2 SYDVKM. Trimming removed 5 bases from V and 7 bases from J, with 11 bases in between. The CDR3 covers 12 residues. CDR3 in amino acids: CASSPTGLEAFF. The DNA for the CDR3 is TGTGCCAGCAGTCCAACAGGGCTTGAAGCTTTCTTT.

The chain is built from TRBV7-2 and TRBJ1-2; D unclear. Germline CDR1 reads SGHTA; CDR2 reads FQGNSA. V gave up 1 base and J gave up 8 bases, with 17 bases separating them. The CDR3 is 15 residues long. CDR3 sequence reads: CASSLDFSGPRGYTF. CDR3 nucleotide sequence: TGTGCCAGCAGCTTAGATTTTTCGGGCCCGCGAGGCTACACCTTC.

The CDR3 region has the DNA TGTGCCAGCAGGCTCCTGAGACAGGGATCCTACGAGCAGTACTTC. Translating gives CASRLLRQGSYEQYF. The rearrangement links TRBV28 to TRBJ2-7, with TRBD1 identical over 7 bases. This CDR3 has 15 amino acids. V gave up 6 bases and J gave up 1 base; unmatched junction bases: 9. Germline lookup yields CDR1 MDHEN and CDR2 SYDVKM.

V gene TRBV6-1 combines with J gene TRBJ1-5; no reliable D call. This CDR3 has 16 amino acids. V was shortened by 0 bases and J by 5 bases, with 14 bases between the two germline ends. Germline lookup yields CDR1 MNHNS and CDR2 SASEGT. The chain's CDR3 is CASSEAPLGWDQPQHF. CDR3 sequence (DNA): TGTGCCAGCAGTGAAGCGCCTCTAGGGTGGGATCAGCCCCAGCATTTT.

The V call is TRBV7-2, the J call TRBJ2-2, with D unresolved. Trimming took 6 bases from V and 0 from J, leaving 8 bases between them. In germline, CDR1 is SGHTA, CDR2 FQGNSA. This CDR3 spans 14 amino acids. CDR3 in DNA: TGTGCCAGCAGAATAACCGCGAACACCGGGGAGCTGTTTTTT. This gives the protein CASRITANTGELFF.

The gene calls are TRBV30 and TRBJ2-7, with D possibly TRBD2 on 5 matching bases. The CDR3 length is 12 residues. Trimming stripped 3 bases from V and 4 bases from J, with 10 bases between. Germline CDR1 and CDR2: GTSNPN and SVGIG (reference sequence). The CDR3 here is CAWRTGYYEQYF. The CDR3 nucleotides are TGTGCCTGGAGAACGGGATATTACGAGCAGTACTTC.

The chain has TRBV7-6 and TRBJ2-1; D is uncertain. Germline V gives CDR1 SGHVS, CDR2 FNYEAQ. The V end lost 1 base, the J end lost 8 bases, and 15 bases lay between the germline ends. This CDR3 spans 15 amino acids. The DNA for the CDR3 is TGTGCCAGCAGCTTAGGGGCTTCAGTCGCCTATGAGCAGTTCTTC. Protein: CASSLGASVAYEQFF.

Regarding this clone: The sample has other DNA sequences that encode this CDR3 too. CDR3: CASSPDSTNYGYTF. The CDR3 nucleotides read TGCGCCAGCAGTCCAGACAGTACTAACTATGGCTACACCTTC. The chain employs TRBV5-1 and TRBJ1-2; tentatively, D is TRBD1 (5 bases). CDR3 length equals 14 residues. Germline CDR1 and CDR2: SGHRS and YFSETQ. V dropped 5 bases and J dropped 0 bases, with 11 bases sitting between them.

This chain uses TRBV27 with TRBJ2-6, with a tentative D call TRBD2 (6 bases). From germline, CDR1 is MNHEY and CDR2 SMNVEV (reference sequence). V was cut by 5 bases and J by 4 bases, with 21 bases left in between. The length of the CDR3 is 18 residues. The CDR3 bases are TGTGCCAGCAGTGCTTCCGGGACTCGCTTCTCCGGGGCCAACGTCCTGACTTTC. The encoded protein is CASSASGTRFSGANVLTF.

The rearrangement joins TRBV28 to TRBJ2-7, with TRBD2 matching over 8 bases. The CDR3 extends over 13 amino acids. Germline V CDR1 and CDR2: MDHEN, SYDVKM. V lost 8 bases, J lost 2 bases, and 5 bases stayed unmatched. The CDR3 region is CASVSGRTYEQYF. CDR3 DNA: TGTGCCAGCGTAAGCGGGAGAACCTACGAGCAGTACTTC.

The rearrangement uses TRBV30 and TRBJ1-3; 7 nucleotides agree with TRBD1. Germline-derived CDR1 and CDR2 are GTSNPN and SVGIG (reference sequence). After removal of 0 bases from V and 5 bases from J, the junction contained 1 base not matched to a gene. The CDR3 loop spans 13 amino acids. The DNA of the CDR3 is TGTGCCTGGAGTGTGGGACAGCGAAACACCATATATTTT. It specifies CAWSVGQRNTIYF.

CDR3 nucleotide sequence: TGCGCCAGCAATATTGGAGGGGGTCGGGAGACCCAGTACTTC. This gives the protein CASNIGGGRETQYF. This chain joins TRBV5-1 and TRBJ2-5; D is possibly TRBD1 or TRBD2 (6 bases each). V lost 6 bases to trimming and J lost 5 bases, with 17 bases between them. Looked up from germline, CDR1 is SGHRS and CDR2 is YFSETQ. The CDR3 is 14 residues long.